Only one count was recorded for the clone carrying this T cell receptor (beta chain). Its specificity is not known. These data come from a study of radiation and T cells in renal cell carcinoma. Study-level findings and limits: Top tumor clonotypes rose in blood 2 weeks post-radiation, then contracted. Baseline intratumoral clonotype presence is unknown without pretreatment biopsies.

Described time point: baseline pretreatment blood. Sample treatment: 15 Gy SBRT to primary tumor, nephrectomy 4 weeks later. Germline V CDR1 and CDR2: MDHEN, SYDVKM. The CDR3 loop spans 17 amino acids. V lost 8 bases, J lost 0 bases, and 14 bases stayed unmatched. Generated by immunoSEQ multiplex PCR, the TCRdb table keeps only in-frame clones and is missing some. The repertoire holds 100,000 to 150,000 clones, about four fifths seen once, with around 2.8% in the top ten. This specimen consisted of blood, obtained from a patient whose treatment included radiotherapy and nephrectomy. This clonotype was sampled from a woman aged 55-70 years with renal cell carcinoma. V usage is TRBV28 and J usage is TRBJ2-3; TRBD2 aligns across 7 bases. The CDR3 DNA reads as TGTGCCAGCCTTCATTTGGGAGGGGAGCGGAGCACAGATACGCAGTATTTT. It is translated as CASLHLGGERSTDTQYF.